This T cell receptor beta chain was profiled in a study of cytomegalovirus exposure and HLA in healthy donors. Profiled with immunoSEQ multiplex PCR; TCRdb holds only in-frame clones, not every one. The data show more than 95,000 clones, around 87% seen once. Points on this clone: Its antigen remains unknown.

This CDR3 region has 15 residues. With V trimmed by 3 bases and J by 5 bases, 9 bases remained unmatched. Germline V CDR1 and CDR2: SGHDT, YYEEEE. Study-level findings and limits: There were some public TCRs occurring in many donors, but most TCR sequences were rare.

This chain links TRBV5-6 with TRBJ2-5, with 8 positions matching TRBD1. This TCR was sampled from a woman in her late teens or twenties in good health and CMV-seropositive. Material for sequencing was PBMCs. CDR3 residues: CASSSRGHHIETQYF. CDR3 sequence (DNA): TGTGCCAGCAGCTCCAGGGGGCACCATATCGAGACCCAGTACTTC.